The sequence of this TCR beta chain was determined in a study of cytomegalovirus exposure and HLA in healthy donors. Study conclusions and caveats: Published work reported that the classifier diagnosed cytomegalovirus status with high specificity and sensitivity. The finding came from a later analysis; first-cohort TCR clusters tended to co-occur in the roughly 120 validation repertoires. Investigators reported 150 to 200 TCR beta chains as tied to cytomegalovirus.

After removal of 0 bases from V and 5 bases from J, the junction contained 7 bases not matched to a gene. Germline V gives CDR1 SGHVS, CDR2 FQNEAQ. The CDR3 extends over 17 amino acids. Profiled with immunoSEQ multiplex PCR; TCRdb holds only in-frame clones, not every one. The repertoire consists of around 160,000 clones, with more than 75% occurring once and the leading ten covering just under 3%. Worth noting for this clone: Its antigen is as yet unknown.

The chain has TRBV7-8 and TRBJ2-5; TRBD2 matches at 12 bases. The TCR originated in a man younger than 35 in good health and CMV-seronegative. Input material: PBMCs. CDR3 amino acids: CASSLAPTSGGRETQYF. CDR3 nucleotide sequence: TGTGCCAGCAGCTTAGCCCCGACTAGCGGGGGTCGGGAGACCCAGTACTTC.